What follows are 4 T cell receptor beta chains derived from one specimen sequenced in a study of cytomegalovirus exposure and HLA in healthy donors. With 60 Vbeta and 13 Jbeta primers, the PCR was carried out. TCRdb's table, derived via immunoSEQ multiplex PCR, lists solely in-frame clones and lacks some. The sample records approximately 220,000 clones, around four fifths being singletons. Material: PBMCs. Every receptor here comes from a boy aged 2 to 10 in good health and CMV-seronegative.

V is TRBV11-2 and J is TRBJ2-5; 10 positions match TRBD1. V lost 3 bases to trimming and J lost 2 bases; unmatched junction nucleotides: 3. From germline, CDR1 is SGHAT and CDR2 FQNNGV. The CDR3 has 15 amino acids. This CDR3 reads CASSLGQGLQETQYF. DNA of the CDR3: TGTGCCAGCAGCTTGGGACAGGGGCTTCAAGAGACCCAGTACTTC.

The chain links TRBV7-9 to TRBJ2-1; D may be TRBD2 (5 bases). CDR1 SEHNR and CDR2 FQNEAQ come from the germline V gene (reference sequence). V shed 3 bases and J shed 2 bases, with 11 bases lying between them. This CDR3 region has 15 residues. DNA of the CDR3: TGTGCCAGCAGCTTGAAACTAGGGACCTACAATGAGCAGTTCTTC. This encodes CASSLKLGTYNEQFF. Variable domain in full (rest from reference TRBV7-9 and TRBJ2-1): DTGVSQNPRHKITKRGQNVTFRCDPISEHNRLYWYRQTLGQGPEFLTYFQNEAQLEKSRLLSDRFSAERPKGSFSTLEIQRTEQGDSAMYLCASSLKLGTYNEQFFGPGTRLTVL.

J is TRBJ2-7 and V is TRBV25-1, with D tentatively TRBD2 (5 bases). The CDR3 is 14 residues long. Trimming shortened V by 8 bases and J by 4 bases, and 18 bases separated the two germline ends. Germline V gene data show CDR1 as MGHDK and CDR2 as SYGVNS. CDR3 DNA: TGTGCCAGCGGGCAATCCGGGGTTGGGTACGAGCAGTACTTC. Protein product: CASGQSGVGYEQYF.

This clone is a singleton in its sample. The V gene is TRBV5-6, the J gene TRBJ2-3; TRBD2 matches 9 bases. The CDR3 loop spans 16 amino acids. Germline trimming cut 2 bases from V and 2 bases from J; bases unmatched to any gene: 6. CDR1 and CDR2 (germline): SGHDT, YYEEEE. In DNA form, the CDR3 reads TGTGCCAGCAGCTTCAAAGCGGGAGGCTCCACAGATACGCAGTATTTT. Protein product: CASSFKAGGSTDTQYF.